This TCR beta chain was identified in a study of Graves' ophthalmopathy and Graves' hyperthyroidism. The CDR3 is 15 amino acids. With V trimmed by 5 bases and J by 2 bases, 7 bases remained unmatched. The germline V gene has CDR1 PRHDT and CDR2 FYEKMQ (reference sequence). This clonotype was seen ten or more times. Its specificity is not known. For repertoire sequencing, the TCR beta CDR3 regions were amplified from RNA transcripts. The authors performed first-round RT-PCR with HTBI primers and then a second-round multiplex PCR. TCRdb analysed the multiplex PCR reads with MiXCR anew, one entry per CDR3 protein. The sample shows roughly 610,000 distinct CDR3 sequences, approximately 22% of them seen only once. Study findings and constraints: Detection in blood was also observed for most expanded thyroid clonotypes above 0.001 frequency.

Pregnancy or lactation, uncontrolled infections and other autoimmune diseases were grounds for excluding patients. A roughly 9.7 ml volume of fresh peripheral blood provided the PBMCs. This chain links TRBV13 with TRBJ2-5, with 8 bases lining up with TRBD1. Sequenced sample: peripheral blood. This sequence originates from a woman in her late teens or twenties with stable Graves' hyperthyroidism. Some clones in this sample may be carry-over from other donors' samples. CDR3 DNA sequence: TGTGCCAGCAGCCCAAGGACAGGGCAACAAGAGACCCAGTACTTC. Translation gives CASSPRTGQQETQYF.